Following are 4 T cell receptor beta chains from one sample sequenced in a study of blood T cell repertoires in COVID-19. Some clones are missing from TCRdb's copy, which holds only in-frame ones; the method was immunoSEQ multiplex PCR. The sample has about 80,000 clones; approximately 78% are singletons. Sequencing input: peripheral blood. These receptors were obtained from a human donor in a cohort sampled during active COVID-19.

The chain couples TRBV29-1 to TRBJ1-1; possible D gene TRBD1, 5 bases. This CDR3 is 10 amino acids long. V lost 5 bases, J lost 6 bases, and 7 bases lay in between. The germline gives CDR1 SQVTM, CDR2 ANQGSEA. Here the CDR3 reads CSVWGAEAFF. DNA for the CDR3: TGCAGCGTTTGGGGCGCTGAAGCTTTCTTT.

The V gene is TRBV7-9, the J gene TRBJ2-5, with TRBD2 identical over 7 bases. Germline lookup yields CDR1 SEHNR and CDR2 FQNEAQ (reference sequence). CDR3 length: 16 amino acids. V was clipped by 5 bases and J by 1 base; unmatched bases: 10. The CDR3 loop is CASSPLKRGFQETQYF. The CDR3, as DNA: TGTGCCAGCAGCCCCTTAAAGCGGGGCTTCCAAGAGACCCAGTACTTC.

The chain employs TRBV7-9 and TRBJ2-7; the D is unclear. Between the trimmed V and J ends, which lost 2 bases and 4 bases, there was a span of 6 bases. Germline-derived CDR1 and CDR2 are SEHNR and FQNEAQ (reference sequence). The CDR3 extends over 12 amino acids. The chain's CDR3 is CASSLSLYEQYF. Written as DNA, the CDR3 is TGTGCCAGCAGCTTATCACTTTACGAGCAGTACTTC.

CDR3 residues: CASSPGTGPRESTDTQYF. As DNA, the CDR3 is TGTGCCAGCAGTCCCGGGACAGGTCCCCGTGAAAGCACAGATACGCAGTATTTT. The V gene is TRBV7-8, the J gene TRBJ2-3; 8 bases are a match to TRBD1. The CDR3 sequence is 18 residues long. After removal of 6 bases from V and 0 bases from J, the junction contained 14 bases not matched to a gene. CDR1 SGHVS and CDR2 FQNEAQ come from the germline V gene.